One and the same sample provided the 8 T cell receptor beta chains below, sequenced in a study of T cells expressing NK-cell markers. TCRdb re-called the 5' RACE reads and shows each CDR3 protein once, DNA omitted. The sample data list around 550,000 distinct CDR3 sequences. The sample taken for sequencing was blood T cells: a sorted CD56 or NKG2C T cell subset, CD4+ or CD8+ T cells, or bulk PBMC T cells (not recorded which). These receptors all stem from a man between 18 and 35 years old in good health.

The chain joins TRBV6-5 to TRBJ1-4; no DNA is available, so the TRBD1 call from TCRdb remains unchecked. This CDR3 contains 17 residues. The germline V gene has CDR1 MNHEY and CDR2 SVGAGI. The CDR3 here is CASSYGGAGTTNEKLFF.

The chain carries TRBV10-3 and TRBJ2-7; TCRdb's assignment of TRBD1 cannot be checked, as there is no DNA. This CDR3 has 15 residues. Germline V CDR1 and CDR2: ENHRY, SYGVKD. The CDR3 protein is CAISVKGASSYEQYF.

The gene calls are TRBV5-1 and TRBJ1-3; the D call from TCRdb, TRBD1, cannot be confirmed without DNA. The CDR3 is 15 amino acids. The germline V gene encodes CDR1 SGHRS and CDR2 YFSETQ. The CDR3 reads CASSFDRLSGNTIYF.

The chain links TRBV7-2 to TRBJ2-5; TCRdb gives TRBD1 as the D gene, but with no DNA this cannot be confirmed. This CDR3 has 16 amino acids. Germline V gene data show CDR1 as SGHTA and CDR2 as FQGNSA. The CDR3 sequence: CASSLQAPSYQETQYF. Looking up the rest from reference TRBV7-2 and TRBJ2-5 gives the full variable domain: GAGVSQSPSNKVTEKGKDVELRCDPISGHTALYWYRQSLGQGLEFLIYFQGNSAPDKSGLPSDRFSAERTGGSVSTLTIQRTQQEDSAVYLCASSLQAPSYQETQYFGPGTRLLVL.

The chain uses TRBV15 and TRBJ1-3. The CDR3 contains 19 residues. Germline V gene data show CDR1 as LNHNV and CDR2 as YYDKDF (reference sequence). The chain's CDR3 is CATSRDWVYGGSSGNTIYF.

CDR3 residues: CASSASDPRETQYF. V usage is TRBV12-3 or TRBV12-4 and J usage is TRBJ2-5. The CDR3 extends over 14 amino acids.

The chain recombines TRBV6-5 with TRBJ2-2; with no DNA, the TCRdb D assignment of TRBD2 cannot be verified. Germline values: CDR1 MNHEY, CDR2 SVGAGI. This CDR3 has 17 residues. CDR3 residues: CASSSDPGITNTGELFF.

The chain carries TRBV7-9 and TRBJ2-6. The length of the CDR3 is 14 residues. In germline, CDR1 is SEHNR, CDR2 FQNEAQ (reference sequence). The chain's CDR3 is CASVRGSGANVLTF. The complete variable domain, with remaining parts taken from reference TRBV7-9 and TRBJ2-6, reads DTGVSQNPRHKITKRGQNVTFRCDPISEHNRLYWYRQTLGQGPEFLTYFQNEAQLEKSRLLSDRFSAERPKGSFSTLEIQRTEQGDSAMYLCASVRGSGANVLTFGAGSRLTVL.